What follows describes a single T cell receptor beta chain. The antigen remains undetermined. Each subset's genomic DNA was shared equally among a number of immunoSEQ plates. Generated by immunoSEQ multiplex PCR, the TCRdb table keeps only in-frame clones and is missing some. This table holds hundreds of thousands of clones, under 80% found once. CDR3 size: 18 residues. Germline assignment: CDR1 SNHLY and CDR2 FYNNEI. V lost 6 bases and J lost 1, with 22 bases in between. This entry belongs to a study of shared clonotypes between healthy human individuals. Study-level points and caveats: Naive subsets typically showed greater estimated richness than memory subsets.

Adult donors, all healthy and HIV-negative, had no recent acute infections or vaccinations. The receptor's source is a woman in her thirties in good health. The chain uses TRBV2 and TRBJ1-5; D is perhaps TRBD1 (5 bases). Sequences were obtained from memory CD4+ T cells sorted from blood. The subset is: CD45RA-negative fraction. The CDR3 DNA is TGTGCCAGCAGATCCTGGGGCGGGGGTGAGAGGAGCAATCAGCCCCAGCATTTT. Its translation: CASRSWGGGERSNQPQHF.